This T cell receptor (beta chain) was profiled in a study of human T cells and chemical hapten exposure. Overall study findings and caveats: Unchanged with DPC sensitization were TCRs above 1 in 1000 frequency.

As to time point: pre-sensitization, week 0. Regarding treatment: therapeutic diphenylcyclopropenone sensitization with weekly scalp DPC. The template was total RNA from unfractionated whole blood. J lost 5 bases, V lost 5 bases, and 2 bases had no gene match. The germline CDR1 and CDR2 sequences are KGHSH and LQKENI. The CDR3 contains 13 residues. Original methodology: Counts of TCRs in each sample centred on a median of 95,638 and extended from about 20,000 to 690,000. TCRdb re-derived calls from the RACE reads in MiXCR, one entry per CDR3 protein. The V and J calls come from TCRdb's annotation, not from the publication. The table shows nearly 110,000 distinct CDR3 sequences, with roughly an eighth occurring only once. A remark on this clonotype: Antigen: not known.

This receptor was taken from a woman aged 50 to 60 with alopecia areata. Some clones in this sample may be carry-over from other donors' samples. The rearrangement links TRBV18 to TRBJ2-3; 9 positions match TRBD2. The sequenced sample was whole blood, obtained in connection with sensitization to the hapten diphenylcyclopropenone (DPC). CDR3 sequence reads: CASSVAGEDTQYF. As DNA, the CDR3 is TGTGCCAGCTCAGTAGCGGGAGAAGATACGCAGTATTTT.